A single T cell receptor (beta chain) is shown here with its context. What it recognizes is unknown. Sequenced material consisted of expressed TCRB transcripts (all of the isolated RNA was reverse transcribed). Sequencing was performed with immunoSEQ multiplex PCR; in TCRdb, only in-frame clones are kept and a portion is missing. This repertoire shows hundreds of thousands of clones, roughly an eighth found once; its top ten account for just under 0.04%. This specimen comes from a study of beta chain features in type 1 diabetes. Germline loops: CDR1 SGHAT, CDR2 FQNNGV. CDR3 length equals 15 residues. V shed 2 bases, J shed 5 bases, and the junction held 8 bases outside the gene matches. Study-level points and caveats: Type 1 diabetes patients showed a moderate but significant shortening of TCRB CDR3s in all four CD4+ subsets.

The V call is TRBV11-2, the J call TRBJ2-5; 7 nucleotides align to TRBD2. Sequenced material: naive CD4+ T cells from blood. This TCR derives from a man aged 18 to 29 with type 1 diabetes. The CDR3, as DNA: TGTGCCAGCAGCTTATCCAGCGGGGTATTGGAGACCCAGTACTTC. Its protein product is CASSLSSGVLETQYF.